This T cell receptor beta chain was identified in a study of identical twins. Study outcomes and limitations: Surplus twin overlap in beta out-of-frame sequences was less pronounced. Without tracking the same donors, conclusions rested on cross-sectional statistical analysis.

Regarding this clonotype: The antigen is not known.

Germline CDR1 and CDR2: MNHEY and SMNVEV (reference sequence). This CDR3 has 16 residues. J was trimmed by 9 bases and V by 2 bases; bases with no gene match: 9. TCRdb re-analysed the 5' RACE reads in MiXCR, keeping a single row per CDR3 protein. The repertoire holds 420,000 or so distinct CDR3 sequences, 15% to 20% seen once, with about 12% in the top ten. This receptor was taken from a man aged 50 to 60 in good health. J is TRBJ2-2 and V is TRBV27, with 10 bases fitting TRBD2. The sequenced sample was naive T cells sorted from blood. CDR3 sequence reads: CASSLTGLAGVRELFF. In DNA, the CDR3 is TGTGCCAGCAGTTTAACGGGGCTAGCGGGAGTCCGGGAGCTGTTTTTT.